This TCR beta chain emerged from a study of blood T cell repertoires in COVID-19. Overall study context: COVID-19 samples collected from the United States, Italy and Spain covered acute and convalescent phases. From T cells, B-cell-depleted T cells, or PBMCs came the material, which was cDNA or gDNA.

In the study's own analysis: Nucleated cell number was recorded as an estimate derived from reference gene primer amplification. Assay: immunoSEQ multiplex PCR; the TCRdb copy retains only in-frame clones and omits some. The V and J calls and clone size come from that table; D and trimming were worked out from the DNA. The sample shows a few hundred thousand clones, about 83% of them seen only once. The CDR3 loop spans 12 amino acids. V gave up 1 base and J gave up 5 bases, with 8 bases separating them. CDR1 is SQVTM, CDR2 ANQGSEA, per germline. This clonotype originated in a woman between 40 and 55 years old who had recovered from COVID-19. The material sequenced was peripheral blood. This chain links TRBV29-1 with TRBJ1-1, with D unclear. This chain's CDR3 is CSVEGDRTEAFF. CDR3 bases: TGCAGCGTTGAAGGCGATCGGACTGAAGCTTTCTTT.